The clone carrying this T cell receptor beta chain occurred a few times. This record belongs to a study of blood T cell repertoires in COVID-19. Study background: COVID-19 samples collected from the United States, Italy and Spain covered acute and convalescent phases. The analysed material was cDNA or gDNA that came from T cells, B-cell-depleted T cells, or PBMCs.

The germline V gene encodes CDR1 SGHTA and CDR2 FQGNSA. The ends lost 1 base at V and 2 bases at J; junction bases unmatched: 3. This CDR3 spans 15 amino acids. Per the original methods: Amplification of reference gene primers provided the estimated nucleated cell counts. Assay: immunoSEQ multiplex PCR; the TCRdb copy retains only in-frame clones and omits some. The V and J calls and the clone size are those of that table, but D and trimming were determined from the DNA. The table shows roughly 200,000 clones, with approximately 85% occurring only once. The sequence was obtained from a human donor with active or convalescent COVID-19. The donor label of this sample is uncertain. The sequenced sample consisted of peripheral blood. This chain uses TRBV7-2 with TRBJ2-7, with TRBD2 matching over 9 bases. CDR3 amino acids: CASSLGLAGTYEQYF. The CDR3 nucleotides read TGTGCCAGCAGCTTAGGTCTAGCGGGGACCTACGAGCAGTACTTC.